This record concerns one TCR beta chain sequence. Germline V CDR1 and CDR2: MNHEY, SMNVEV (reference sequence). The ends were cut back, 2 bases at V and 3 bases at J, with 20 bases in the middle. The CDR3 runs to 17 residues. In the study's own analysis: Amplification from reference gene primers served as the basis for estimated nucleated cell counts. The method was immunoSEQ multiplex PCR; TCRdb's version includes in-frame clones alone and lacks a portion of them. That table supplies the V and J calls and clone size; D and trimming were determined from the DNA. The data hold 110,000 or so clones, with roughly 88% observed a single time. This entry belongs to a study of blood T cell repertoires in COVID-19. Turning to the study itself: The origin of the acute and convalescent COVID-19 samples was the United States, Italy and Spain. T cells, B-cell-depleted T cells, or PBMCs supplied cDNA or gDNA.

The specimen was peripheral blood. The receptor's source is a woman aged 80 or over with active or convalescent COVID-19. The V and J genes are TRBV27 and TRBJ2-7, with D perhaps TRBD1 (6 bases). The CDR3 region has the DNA TGTGCCAGCAGTTTAAGGGGGACACTCATTGGGGACTACGAGCAGTACTTC. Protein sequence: CASSLRGTLIGDYEQYF.